The 6 T cell receptor beta chains listed next were all sequenced from one sample in a study of blood T cell repertoires in COVID-19. The table came from immunoSEQ multiplex PCR; TCRdb's copy has only in-frame clones and leaves some out. The profile shows about 34,000 clones, 85% to 90% of them singletons. Input material: peripheral blood. The receptors were gathered from a woman aged 60-70 years with active COVID-19.

V usage is TRBV15 and J usage is TRBJ1-6; the D gene is possibly TRBD1 (6 bases). From germline, CDR1 is LNHNV and CDR2 YYDKDF (reference sequence). Trimming cost V 0 bases and J 10 bases, with 16 bases left between them. CDR3 length equals 16 residues. CDR3 bases: TGTGCCACCAGCAGAGACCCCCCAGGGGATGGGTCACCCCTCCACTTT. This translates into CATSRDPPGDGSPLHF.

CDR3 nucleotide sequence: TGTGCCAGCAGCACTAAGGACAGGGGGTGGTCGAATGAGCAGTTCTTC. This encodes CASSTKDRGWSNEQFF. The V and J genes are TRBV5-4 and TRBJ2-1; 10 bases are shared with TRBD1. With V trimmed by 4 bases and J by 7 bases, 11 bases remained unmatched. Germline lookup yields CDR1 SGHNT and CDR2 YYREEE (reference sequence). The CDR3 has 16 residues.

V gene TRBV10-2 combines with J gene TRBJ2-1, with 7 nucleotides matching TRBD1. The J segment lost 6 bases and the V segment lost 7 bases, leaving 15 bases of the junction unmatched. CDR1 is WSHSY, CDR2 SAAADI, per germline. The CDR3 consists of 16 residues. Here the CDR3 reads CASTDRVAGVGNEQFF. CDR3 DNA sequence: TGCGCCAGCACCGACAGGGTCGCAGGGGTCGGCAATGAGCAGTTCTTC.

The chain carries TRBV9 and TRBJ2-7, with 7 bases that match TRBD2. The CDR3 is made up of 14 amino acids. The germline V gene encodes CDR1 SGDLS and CDR2 YYNGEE. V lost 3 bases to trimming and J lost 3 bases; unmatched junction nucleotides: 6. The CDR3 nucleotides are TGTGCCAGCAGCGCGAGTGGGGAGGGCTACGAGCAGTACTTC. Translated: CASSASGEGYEQYF.

The chain employs TRBV20-1 and TRBJ2-2; no clear D. From germline, CDR1 is DFQATT and CDR2 SNEGSKA (reference sequence). Trimming took off 3 bases at V and 2 bases at J, with 13 bases between the two ends. This CDR3 has 15 residues. CDR3 nucleotides: TGCAGTGCTAGTATTCGTAGTTACAACACCGGGGAGCTGTTTTTT. Residues: CSASIRSYNTGELFF.

The rearrangement links TRBV28 to TRBJ1-5, with D possibly matching TRBD1 (6 bases). Germline loops: CDR1 MDHEN, CDR2 SYDVKM. Trimming cost V 2 bases and J 3 bases, with 11 bases left between them. The CDR3 has 15 residues. CDR3 in DNA: TGTGCCAGCAGTTTAGGGCCAGGGGTCAATCAGCCCCAGCATTTT. This gives the protein CASSLGPGVNQPQHF.